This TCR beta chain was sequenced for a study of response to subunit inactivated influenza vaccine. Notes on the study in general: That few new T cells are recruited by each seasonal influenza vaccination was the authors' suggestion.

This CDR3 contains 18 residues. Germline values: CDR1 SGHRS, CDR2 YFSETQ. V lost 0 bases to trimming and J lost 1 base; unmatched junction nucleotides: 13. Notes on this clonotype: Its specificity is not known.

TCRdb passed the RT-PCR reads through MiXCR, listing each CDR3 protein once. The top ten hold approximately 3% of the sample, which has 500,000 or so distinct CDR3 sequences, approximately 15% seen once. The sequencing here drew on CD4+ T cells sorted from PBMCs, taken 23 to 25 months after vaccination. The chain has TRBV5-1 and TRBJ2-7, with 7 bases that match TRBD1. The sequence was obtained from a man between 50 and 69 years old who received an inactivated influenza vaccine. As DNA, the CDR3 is TGCGCCAGCAGCTTGGTGGCAGCCGGACAGGTACCTTCCTACGAGCAGTACTTC. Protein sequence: CASSLVAAGQVPSYEQYF.